This TCR beta chain comes out of a study of cytomegalovirus exposure and HLA in healthy donors (dated by TCRdb to about 2017). Looking at the study overall: According to a later analysis, one platform produced both the 120 validation repertoires and the 700 or so repertoires of the first cohort. The aim of the study was to test whether cataloging public T cell receptors could identify signatures of past pathogen exposure. Besides the first cohort of roughly 700 subjects, a separate validation cohort made up of over 95 different subjects was used. To predict cytomegalovirus infection status, the study combined high-throughput TCR immunosequencing, statistical association of individual TCRs with disease status, and machine learning. What the research found in general, with its limitations: The validation cohort had no HLA typing available for a later analysis, so co-occurrence within that cohort was assessed over all 130 or so repertoires. In vitro tests confirmed that three of the cytomegalovirus-associated TCR beta chains recognize cytomegalovirus antigens. Of the cluster scores, around 95% were above 0 in a later analysis, which found that TCRs clustered in the first cohort also tended to co-occur in the 90 to 150 validation repertoires. In both the original and validation cohorts, the classifier was reported to diagnose cytomegalovirus status with high specificity and sensitivity. Most TCR sequences were observed very rarely across donors, whereas some public TCRs were present in many individuals. The authors suggested that the approach could potentially be extended to other disease states and immunological phenotypes. In the study, approximately 160 TCR beta chains were listed as associated with cytomegalovirus.

The germline V gene sets CDR1 to SGDLS and CDR2 to YYNGEE. The CDR3 contains 14 residues, cysteine and phenylalanine counted. The CDR3 DNA has 42 bases and is translated from base 1. V was cut back by 4 bases and J by 2 bases, leaving a gap of 12 bases between them. Notes on this clone: Its antigen is not yet known. Per-base qualities were not stored, and no clone one base away is much larger.

The donors were included in the validation cohort of 130 or so subjects, a group kept apart from the roughly 610-subject first cohort. The protocol used for the library was the immunoSEQ multiplex PCR assay. Under the source paper's analysis protocol: To diagnose cytomegalovirus status from the catalog of TCR beta chain sequences, a statistical classification framework was built. Drawn from immuneACCESS, this table holds only the in-frame rearrangements with V and J called that TCRdb kept. Clones are partly lost; checked studies trace under half to an unresolved V gene and leave the rest unexplained. V, J and clone size were drawn from that table, and D and trimming were deduced from the DNA. This sample gives 65,000 to 80,000 clones in total; approximately 95% of them show up just once. 2% to 2.5% of the sample goes to the ten largest clones.

The sequencing input was PBMCs. The chain joins TRBV9 to TRBJ1-1; no D gene call is confident. The source is a woman aged 18-29 years in good health and CMV-seronegative. The bases read TGTGCCAGCAGCAGAACTGAGATAAACACTGAAGCTTTCTTT. It translates as CASSRTEINTEAFF. The reference TRBV9 and TRBJ1-1 proteins fill in what lies around the CDR3, so the full variable domain reads DSGVTQTPKHLITATGQRVTLRCSPRSGDLSVYWYQQSLDQGLQFLIQYYNGEERAKGNILERFSAQQFPDLHSELNLSSLELGDSALYFCASSRTEINTEAFFGQGTRLTVV.